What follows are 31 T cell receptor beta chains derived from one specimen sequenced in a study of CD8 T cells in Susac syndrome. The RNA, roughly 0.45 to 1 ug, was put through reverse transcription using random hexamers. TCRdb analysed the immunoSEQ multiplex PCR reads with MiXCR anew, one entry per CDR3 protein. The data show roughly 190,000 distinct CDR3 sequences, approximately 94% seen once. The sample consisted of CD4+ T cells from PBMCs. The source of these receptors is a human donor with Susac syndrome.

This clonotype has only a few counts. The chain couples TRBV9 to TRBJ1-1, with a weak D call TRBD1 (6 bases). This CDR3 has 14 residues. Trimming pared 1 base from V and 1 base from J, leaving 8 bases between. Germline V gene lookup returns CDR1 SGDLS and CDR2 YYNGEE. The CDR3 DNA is TGTGCCAGCAGCGTACAGGGGACGAACACTGAAGCTTTCTTT. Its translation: CASSVQGTNTEAFF.

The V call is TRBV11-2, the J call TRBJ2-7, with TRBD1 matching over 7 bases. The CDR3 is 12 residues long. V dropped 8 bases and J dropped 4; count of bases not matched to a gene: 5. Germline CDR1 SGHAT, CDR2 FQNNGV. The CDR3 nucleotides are TGTGCCAGCTTGGACAGGCGTTACGAGCAGTACTTC. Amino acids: CASLDRRYEQYF.

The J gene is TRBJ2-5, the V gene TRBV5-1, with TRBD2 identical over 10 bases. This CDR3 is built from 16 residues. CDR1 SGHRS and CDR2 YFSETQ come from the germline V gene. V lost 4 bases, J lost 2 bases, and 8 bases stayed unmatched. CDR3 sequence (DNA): TGCGCCAGCAGCCTGAGGGTGACTAGCGGGCAAGAGACCCAGTACTTC. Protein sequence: CASSLRVTSGQETQYF.

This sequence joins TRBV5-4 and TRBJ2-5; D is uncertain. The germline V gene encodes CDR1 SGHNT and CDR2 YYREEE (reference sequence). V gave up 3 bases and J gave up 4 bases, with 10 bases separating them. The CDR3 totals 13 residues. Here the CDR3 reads CASSSSMGETQYF. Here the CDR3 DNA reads TGTGCCAGCAGCTCTTCGATGGGAGAGACCCAGTACTTC.

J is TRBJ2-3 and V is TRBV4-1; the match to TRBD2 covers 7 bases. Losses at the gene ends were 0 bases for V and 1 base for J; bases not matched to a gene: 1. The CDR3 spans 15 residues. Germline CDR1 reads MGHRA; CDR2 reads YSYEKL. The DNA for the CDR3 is TGCGCCAGCAGCCAAGATGGGGGGGGCACAGATACGCAGTATTTT. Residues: CASSQDGGGTDTQYF.

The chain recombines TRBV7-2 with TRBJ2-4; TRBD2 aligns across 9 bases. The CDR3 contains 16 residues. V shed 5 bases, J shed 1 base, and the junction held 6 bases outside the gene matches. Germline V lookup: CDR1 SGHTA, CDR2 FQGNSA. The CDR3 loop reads CASSKAGGGAKNIQYF. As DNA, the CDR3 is TGTGCCAGCAGCAAAGCGGGGGGCGGGGCCAAAAACATTCAGTACTTC.

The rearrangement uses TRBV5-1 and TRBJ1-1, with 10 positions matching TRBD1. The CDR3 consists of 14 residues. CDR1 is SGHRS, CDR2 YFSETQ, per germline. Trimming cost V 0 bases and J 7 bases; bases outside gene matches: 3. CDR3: CASSLGDRGNEAFF. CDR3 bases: TGCGCCAGCAGCTTGGGGGACAGGGGCAATGAAGCTTTCTTT.

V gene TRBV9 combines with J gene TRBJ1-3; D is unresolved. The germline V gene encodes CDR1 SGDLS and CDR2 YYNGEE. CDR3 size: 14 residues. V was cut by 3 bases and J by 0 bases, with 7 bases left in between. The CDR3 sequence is CASSARSSGNTIYF. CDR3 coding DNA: TGTGCCAGCAGCGCCCGCTCCTCTGGAAACACCATATATTTT.

Here the CDR3 reads CASSQGHRAGSGANVLTF. The DNA of the CDR3 is TGTGCCAGCAGCCAAGGCCACAGGGCTGGCTCTGGGGCCAACGTCCTGACTTTC. The V and J genes are TRBV14 and TRBJ2-6, with D possibly being TRBD1 (6 bases). Germline-derived CDR1 and CDR2 are SGHDN and FVKESK. V lost 1 base to trimming and J lost 0 bases, with 13 bases between them. This CDR3 is built from 18 residues.

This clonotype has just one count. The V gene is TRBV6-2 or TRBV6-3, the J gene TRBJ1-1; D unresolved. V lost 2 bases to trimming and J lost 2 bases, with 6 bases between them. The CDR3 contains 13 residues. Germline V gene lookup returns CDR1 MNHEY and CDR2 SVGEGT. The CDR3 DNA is TGTGCCAGCAGTTACAACGCCAACACTGAAGCTTTCTTT. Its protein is CASSYNANTEAFF.

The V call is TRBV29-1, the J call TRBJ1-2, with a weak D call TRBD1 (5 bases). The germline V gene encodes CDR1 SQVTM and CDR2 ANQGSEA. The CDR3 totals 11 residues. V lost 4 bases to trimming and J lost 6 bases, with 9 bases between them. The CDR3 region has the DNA TGCAGCGTTGGACAGCAGCATGGCTACACCTTC. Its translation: CSVGQQHGYTF.

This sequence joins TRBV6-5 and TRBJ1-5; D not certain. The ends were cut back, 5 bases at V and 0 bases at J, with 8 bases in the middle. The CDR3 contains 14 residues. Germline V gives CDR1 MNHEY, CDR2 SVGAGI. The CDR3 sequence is CASSGINSNQPQHF. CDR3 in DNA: TGTGCCAGCAGTGGGATTAATAGCAATCAGCCCCAGCATTTT.

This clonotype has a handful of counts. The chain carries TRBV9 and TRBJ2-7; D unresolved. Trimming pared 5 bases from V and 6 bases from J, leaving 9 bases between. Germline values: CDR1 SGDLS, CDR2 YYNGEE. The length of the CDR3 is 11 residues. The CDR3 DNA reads TGTGCCAGCAGTAGATCTGGCGAGCAGTACTTC. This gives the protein CASSRSGEQYF.

The CDR3 sequence: CASSPTLAGGLTDTQYF. The CDR3 coding sequence is TGCGCCAGCAGCCCTACTCTAGCGGGGGGACTCACAGATACGCAGTATTTT. The V call is TRBV5-1, the J call TRBJ2-3; TRBD2 matches 11 bases. The CDR3 is made up of 17 amino acids. With 4 bases clipped from V and 2 bases from J, the junction kept 9 bases outside the gene matches. Looked up from germline, CDR1 is SGHRS and CDR2 is YFSETQ.

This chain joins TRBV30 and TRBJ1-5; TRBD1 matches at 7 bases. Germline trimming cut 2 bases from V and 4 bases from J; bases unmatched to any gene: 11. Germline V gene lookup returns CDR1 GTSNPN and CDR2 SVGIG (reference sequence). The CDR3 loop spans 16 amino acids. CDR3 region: CAWSTQGQLENQPQHF. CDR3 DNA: TGTGCCTGGAGTACACAGGGACAGCTTGAGAATCAGCCCCAGCATTTT.

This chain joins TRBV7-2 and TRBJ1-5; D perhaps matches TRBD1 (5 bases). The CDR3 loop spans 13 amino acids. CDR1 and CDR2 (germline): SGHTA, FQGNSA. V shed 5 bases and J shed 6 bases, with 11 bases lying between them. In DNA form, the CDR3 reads TGTGCCAGCAGCCCGGCAAGGGGTCAGCCCCAGCATTTT. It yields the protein CASSPARGQPQHF.

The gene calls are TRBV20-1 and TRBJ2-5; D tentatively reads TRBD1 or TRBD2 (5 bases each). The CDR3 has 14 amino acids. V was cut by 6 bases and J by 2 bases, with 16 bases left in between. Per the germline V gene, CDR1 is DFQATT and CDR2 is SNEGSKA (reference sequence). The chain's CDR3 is CSAEPGRLQETQYF. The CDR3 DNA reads TGCAGTGCGGAACCGGGACGGCTGCAAGAGACCCAGTACTTC.

CDR3 DNA: TGTGCCTGGAGTTCCCTCAGGGGGGCTTTCTTT. Amino acid sequence: CAWSSLRGAFF. The gene calls are TRBV30 and TRBJ1-1, with TRBD1 identical over 7 bases. This CDR3 has 11 amino acids. The germline V gene encodes CDR1 GTSNPN and CDR2 SVGIG (reference sequence). Trimming at V came to 2 bases and at J to 11 bases, leaving 5 bases not matched to a gene. The entire variable domain, with the rest obtained from reference TRBV30 and TRBJ1-1, is as follows: SQTIHQWPATLVQPVGSPLSLECTVEGTSNPNLYWYRQAAGRGLQLLFYSVGIGQISSEVPQNLSASRPQDRQFILSSKKLLLSDSGFYLCAWSSLRGAFFGQGTRLTVV.

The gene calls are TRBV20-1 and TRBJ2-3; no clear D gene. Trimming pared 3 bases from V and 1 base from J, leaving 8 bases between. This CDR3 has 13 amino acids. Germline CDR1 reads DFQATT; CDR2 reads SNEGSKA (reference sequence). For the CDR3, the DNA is TGCAGTGCTAGTCAGGCGGGCACAGATACGCAGTATTTT. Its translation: CSASQAGTDTQYF.

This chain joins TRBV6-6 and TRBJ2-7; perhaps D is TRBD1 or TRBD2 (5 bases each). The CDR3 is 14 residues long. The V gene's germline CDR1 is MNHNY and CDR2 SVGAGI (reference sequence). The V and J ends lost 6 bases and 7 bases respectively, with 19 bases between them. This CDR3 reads CASSPGRRTLEQYF. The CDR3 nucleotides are TGTGCCAGCAGCCCGGGACGGCGGACTTTAGAGCAGTACTTC.

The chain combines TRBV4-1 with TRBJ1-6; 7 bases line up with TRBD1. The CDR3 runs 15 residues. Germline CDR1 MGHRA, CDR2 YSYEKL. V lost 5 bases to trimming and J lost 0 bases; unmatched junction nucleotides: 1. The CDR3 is CASSGTVSYNSPLHF. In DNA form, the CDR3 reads TGCGCCAGCAGCGGGACAGTCTCCTATAATTCACCCCTCCACTTT.

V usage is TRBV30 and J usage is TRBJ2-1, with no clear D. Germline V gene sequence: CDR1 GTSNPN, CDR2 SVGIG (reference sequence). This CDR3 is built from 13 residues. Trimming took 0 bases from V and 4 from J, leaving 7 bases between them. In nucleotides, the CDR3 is TGTGCCTGGAGTGTACAAAGGTACAATGAGCAGTTCTTC. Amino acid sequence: CAWSVQRYNEQFF.

The CDR3 region is CASRGTVNTGELFF. The CDR3 coding sequence is TGTGCCAGCCGAGGGACAGTGAACACCGGGGAGCTGTTTTTT. This sequence joins TRBV7-3 and TRBJ2-2; 7 bases align to TRBD1. J gave up 1 base and V 8 bases, and 4 bases lay outside the gene matches. The CDR3 contains 14 residues. Germline CDR1 and CDR2: SGHTA and FQGTGA.

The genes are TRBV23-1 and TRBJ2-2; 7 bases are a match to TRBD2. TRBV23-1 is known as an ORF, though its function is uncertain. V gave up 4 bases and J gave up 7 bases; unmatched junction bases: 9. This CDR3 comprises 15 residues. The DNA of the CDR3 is TGCGCCAGCAGTCCAAGGGAGGGTACAAGCGGGGAGCTGTTTTTT. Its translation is CASSPREGTSGELFF.

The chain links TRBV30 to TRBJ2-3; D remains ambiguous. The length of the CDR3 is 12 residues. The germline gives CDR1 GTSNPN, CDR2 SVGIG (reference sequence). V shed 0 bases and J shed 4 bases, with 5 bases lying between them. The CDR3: CAWSVSPDTQYF. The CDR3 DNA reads TGTGCCTGGAGTGTAAGTCCAGATACGCAGTATTTT. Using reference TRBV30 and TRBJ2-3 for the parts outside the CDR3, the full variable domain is SQTIHQWPATLVQPVGSPLSLECTVEGTSNPNLYWYRQAAGRGLQLLFYSVGIGQISSEVPQNLSASRPQDRQFILSSKKLLLSDSGFYLCAWSVSPDTQYFGPGTRLTVL.

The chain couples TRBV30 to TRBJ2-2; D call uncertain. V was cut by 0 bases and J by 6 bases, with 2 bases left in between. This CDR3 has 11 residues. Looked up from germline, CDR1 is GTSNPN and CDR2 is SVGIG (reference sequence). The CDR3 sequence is CAWSVPGELFF. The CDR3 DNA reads TGTGCCTGGAGTGTCCCCGGGGAGCTGTTTTTT.

CDR3 sequence reads: CATTTGSASEQYF. CDR3 coding DNA: TGTGCCACCACGACAGGGTCGGCGAGCGAGCAGTACTTC. The rearrangement joins TRBV24-1 to TRBJ2-7; 7 bases align to TRBD1. J was trimmed by 6 bases and V by 8 bases; bases with no gene match: 9. The CDR3 covers 13 residues. Germline V lookup: CDR1 KGHDR, CDR2 SFDVKD.

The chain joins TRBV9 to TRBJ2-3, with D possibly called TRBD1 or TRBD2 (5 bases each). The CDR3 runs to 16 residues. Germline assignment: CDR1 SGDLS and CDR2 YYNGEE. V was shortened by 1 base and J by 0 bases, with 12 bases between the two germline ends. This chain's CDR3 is CASSVTGATSTDTQYF. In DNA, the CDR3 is TGTGCCAGCAGCGTAACCGGGGCGACTAGCACAGATACGCAGTATTTT.

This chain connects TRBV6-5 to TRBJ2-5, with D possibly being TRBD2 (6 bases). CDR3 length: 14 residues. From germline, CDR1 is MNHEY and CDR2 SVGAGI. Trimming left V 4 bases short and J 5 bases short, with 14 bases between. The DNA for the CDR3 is TGTGCCAGCAGTTCCGATGGAGGGCGGGAGACCCAGTACTTC. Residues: CASSSDGGRETQYF.

The CDR3 DNA sequence: TGTGCCAGCAGCTCGGACAGGGTTGACGGCTACACCTTC. Residues: CASSSDRVDGYTF. V and J are TRBV7-2 and TRBJ1-2, with TRBD1 matching 8 bases. Germline values: CDR1 SGHTA, CDR2 FQGNSA. Germline trimming cut 4 bases from V and 8 bases from J; bases unmatched to any gene: 6. The CDR3 length is 13 residues.

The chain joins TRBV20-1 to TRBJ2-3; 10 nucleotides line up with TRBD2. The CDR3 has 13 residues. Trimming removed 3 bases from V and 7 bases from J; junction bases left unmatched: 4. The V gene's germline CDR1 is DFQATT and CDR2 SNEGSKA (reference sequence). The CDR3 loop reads CSARLAGAYTQYF. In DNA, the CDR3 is TGCAGTGCTAGGCTAGCGGGAGCGTATACGCAGTATTTT.